This T cell receptor (beta chain) emerged from a study of T cell repertoires in cytomegalovirus infection. TCRdb itself ran the reads through MiXCR, one entry per CDR3 protein. The sample has 60,000 to 75,000 distinct CDR3 sequences; over 3.5% are singletons. Germline CDR1 and CDR2: MDHEN and SYDVKM. The CDR3 has 14 amino acids. Trimming took off 2 bases at V and 6 bases at J, with 10 bases between the two ends. Material for sequencing was PBMCs. This clonotype originated in a human donor in good health (CMV status not recorded). Some clones in this sample may be carry-over from other donors' samples. The chain couples TRBV28 to TRBJ2-2; D uncertain. The DNA of the CDR3 is TGTGCCAGCAGTTTACTTGTTACTCCCGGGGAGCTGTTTTTT. Its protein is CASSLLVTPGELFF. The full variable domain, rest sourced from reference TRBV28 and TRBJ2-2, is DVKVTQSSRYLVKRTGEKVFLECVQDMDHENMFWYRQDPGLGLRLIYFSYDVKMKEKGDIPEGYSVSREKKERFSLILESASTNQTSMYLCASSLLVTPGELFFGEGSRLTVL.